The 21 T cell receptor beta chains presented below share a single source sample, sequenced in a study of T-cell reconstitution after alpha-beta-depleted transplantation in children. As it was prepared, the TCRbeta library received unique molecular identifiers. Using its own MiXCR run on the PCR reads, TCRdb lists one record per CDR3 protein. This sample has almost 250,000 distinct CDR3 sequences, with about 25% found just once. This specimen consisted of PBMCs, obtained before TCRalphabeta/CD19-depleted stem cell transplant. These receptors originate from a girl aged 2-10 years with Fanconi anemia, due to receive a stem cell transplant.

The CDR3 loop is CASSFQGDYGYTF. The CDR3 DNA reads as TGCGCCAGCAGCTTTCAGGGGGACTATGGCTACACCTTC. This rearrangement joins TRBV5-1 to TRBJ1-2; 7 bases match TRBD1. Germline V gene sequence: CDR1 SGHRS, CDR2 YFSETQ. Trimming cost V 2 bases and J 3 bases; bases outside gene matches: 1. This CDR3 has 13 amino acids.

This clonotype has ten or more counts. The chain joins TRBV29-1 to TRBJ2-7; D not resolved. The V gene lost 2 bases and the J gene lost 0 bases, with 8 bases spanning the gap. Germline CDR1 is SQVTM and CDR2 is ANQGSEA. The CDR3 is 13 residues long. DNA for the CDR3: TGCAGCGTTGAACTGCCGAGCTCCTACGAGCAGTACTTC. This translates into CSVELPSSYEQYF.

V and J are TRBV6-2 or TRBV6-3 and TRBJ1-5; no reliable D call. The CDR3 totals 15 residues. The V and J ends lost 2 bases and 0 bases respectively, with 8 bases between them. Germline loops: CDR1 MNHEY, CDR2 SVGEGT. CDR3 in amino acids: CASSYLASSNQPQHF. For the CDR3, the DNA is TGTGCCAGCAGTTACCTCGCGAGTAGCAATCAGCCCCAGCATTTT.

This clonotype showed up many times. V gene TRBV29-1 combines with J gene TRBJ2-7, with 9 bases fitting TRBD2. After removal of 3 bases from V and 1 base from J, the junction contained 13 bases not matched to a gene. CDR1 is SQVTM and CDR2 is ANQGSEA in the germline V gene. This CDR3 spans 17 amino acids. CDR3 protein: CSVETSGLTEGSYEQYF. CDR3 DNA sequence: TGCAGCGTTGAGACTAGCGGACTAACCGAGGGGTCCTACGAGCAGTACTTC.

The genes are TRBV28 and TRBJ2-7, with 14 bases identical to TRBD2. This CDR3 is 17 amino acids long. The junction had 5 bases not matched to a gene; V was cut back by 3 bases and J by 1 base. Germline V gene lookup returns CDR1 MDHEN and CDR2 SYDVKM. This chain's CDR3 is CASSLWTSGRYSYEQYF. In DNA, the CDR3 is TGTGCCAGCAGTTTGTGGACTAGCGGGAGGTATTCCTACGAGCAGTACTTC.

This clonotype was counted many times. V and J are TRBV6-5 and TRBJ2-5, with unresolved D. Trimming shortened V by 0 bases and J by 5 bases, and 10 bases separated the two germline ends. This CDR3 has 14 residues. Germline assignment: CDR1 MNHEY and CDR2 SVGAGI. The CDR3 DNA reads TGTGCCAGCAGTTACTCTAGTTTGGCCGAGACCCAGTACTTC. This translates into CASSYSSLAETQYF.

This clonotype appeared a few times. The rearrangement uses TRBV7-2 and TRBJ2-3; no definite D call. The CDR3 runs 14 residues. The V gene lost 1 base and the J gene lost 1 base, with 6 bases spanning the gap. Germline lookup yields CDR1 SGHTA and CDR2 FQGNSA. The CDR3 region is CASSLVWGTDTQYF. CDR3 nucleotides: TGTGCCAGCAGCTTAGTATGGGGCACAGATACGCAGTATTTT.

V usage is TRBV20-1 and J usage is TRBJ1-5, with unresolved D. The CDR3 extends over 15 amino acids. Trimming removed 3 bases at V and 7 bases at J, with 19 bases between. Germline CDR1 DFQATT, CDR2 SNEGSKA (reference sequence). In nucleotides, the CDR3 is TGCAGTGCTAGTATCCCGGACTGGGGAACACAGCCCCAGCATTTT. Translating gives CSASIPDWGTQPQHF.

In this sample, this clonotype turned up many times. The chain is built from TRBV6-5 and TRBJ2-5; 7 nucleotides align to TRBD1. The CDR3 has 15 amino acids. V trimming: 2 bases; J trimming: 5 bases; junction bases outside the gene matches: 8. Germline lookup yields CDR1 MNHEY and CDR2 SVGAGI. CDR3 DNA sequence: TGTGCCAGCAGTTACGGCCAGGGGGTTGCGGAGACCCAGTACTTC. Translation: CASSYGQGVAETQYF.

V gene TRBV7-2 combines with J gene TRBJ2-6; D is unresolved. Germline V CDR1 and CDR2: SGHTA, FQGNSA. The CDR3 runs to 16 residues. V was trimmed by 1 base and J by 0 bases, leaving 7 bases between them. CDR3 sequence reads: CASSLERGSGANVLTF. The CDR3 DNA follows: TGTGCCAGCAGCTTAGAGAGAGGCTCTGGGGCCAACGTCCTGACTTTC.

This clonotype was detected a few times. The chain employs TRBV7-3 and TRBJ2-1; no firm D call. CDR1 and CDR2 (germline): SGHTA, FQGTGA. The CDR3 covers 16 residues. Trimming stripped 1 base from V and 2 bases from J, with 12 bases between. This CDR3 is CASSLSGDVTYNEQFF. In DNA, the CDR3 is TGTGCCAGCAGCTTAAGCGGCGACGTGACCTACAATGAGCAGTTCTTC.

The rearrangement uses TRBV11-1 and TRBJ2-4; 9 bases map to TRBD2. V shed 1 base and J 5 bases; nucleotides not matched to a gene: 3. CDR3 size: 15 residues. Germline CDR1 reads SGHAT; CDR2 reads FQDESV (reference sequence). CDR3 nucleotides: TGTGCCAGCAGCTTAGTAGCGGGAGCGGAAAACATTCAGTACTTC. Translation gives CASSLVAGAENIQYF.

This clonotype was picked up many times. The gene calls are TRBV12-3 or TRBV12-4 and TRBJ2-1; 10 nucleotides align to TRBD2. CDR3 size: 12 residues. The junction had 6 bases not matched to a gene; V was cut back by 5 bases and J by 14 bases. CDR3 amino acids: CASSDLAGVEFF. The CDR3 bases are TGTGCCAGCAGTGATCTAGCGGGAGTTGAGTTCTTC.

This clonotype was seen many times. The chain links TRBV29-1 to TRBJ2-7, with TRBD1 matching 9 bases. Trimming at V came to 6 bases and at J to 5 bases, leaving 5 bases not matched to a gene. The CDR3 totals 12 residues. CDR1 is SQVTM and CDR2 is ANQGSEA in the germline V gene. Written as DNA, the CDR3 is TGCAGCGTAGATCGGACAGGGGACGAGCAGTACTTC. Encoded protein: CSVDRTGDEQYF.

The rearrangement joins TRBV18 to TRBJ2-1; D unclear. This CDR3 has 14 amino acids. The germline V gene encodes CDR1 KGHSH and CDR2 LQKENI. V lost 1 base and J lost 5, with 9 bases in between. CDR3 region: CASSPLLADNEQFF. In DNA form, the CDR3 reads TGTGCCAGCTCACCACTTCTCGCGGACAATGAGCAGTTCTTC. The full variable domain, in which reference TRBV18 and TRBJ2-1 provide the parts outside the CDR3, is NAGVMQNPRHLVRRRGQEARLRCSPMKGHSHVYWYRQLPEEGLKFMVYLQKENIIDESGMPKERFSAEFPKEGPSILRIQQVVRGDSAAYFCASSPLLADNEQFFGPGTRLTVL.

The V call is TRBV6-5, the J call TRBJ2-4, with TRBD2 as a possible D gene (6 bases). The CDR3 contains 13 residues. Trimming took 2 bases from V and 7 from J, leaving 9 bases between them. In germline, CDR1 is MNHEY, CDR2 SVGAGI. CDR3 nucleotide sequence: TGTGCCAGCAGTTACGGGGACTTGAACATTCAGTACTTC. Translating gives CASSYGDLNIQYF.

This sequence joins TRBV18 and TRBJ2-1, with D tentatively TRBD1 or TRBD2 (6 bases each). CDR1 is KGHSH, CDR2 LQKENI, per germline. This CDR3 has 15 residues. Trimming removed 9 bases from V and 7 bases from J, with 22 bases in between. CDR3 nucleotide sequence: TGTGCCAGTCAACCACTCCTAGAGGGGGGAAATGAGCAGTTCTTC. Translated, it gives CASQPLLEGGNEQFF.

The chain combines TRBV11-2 with TRBJ2-2, with D uncertain. CDR1 is SGHAT, CDR2 FQNNGV, per germline. This CDR3 comprises 14 residues. With 5 bases removed from V and 1 base from J, the gap between germline ends came to 8 bases. The CDR3 is CASSRGRNTGELFF. The CDR3 DNA reads TGTGCCAGCAGCCGAGGACGGAACACCGGGGAGCTGTTTTTT.

This clonotype was picked up many times. CDR3 residues: CASRPSGQGWVEQFF. In DNA, the CDR3 is TGTGCCAGCAGACCCTCGGGACAGGGTTGGGTTGAGCAGTTCTTC. The chain combines TRBV12-3 or TRBV12-4 with TRBJ2-1, with TRBD1 identical over 9 bases. The CDR3 runs 15 residues. Trimming removed 6 bases from V and 9 bases from J; junction bases left unmatched: 12.

In its sample, this clonotype was seen many times. The V gene is TRBV5-1, the J gene TRBJ2-7; 9 nucleotides agree with TRBD2. The CDR3 extends over 16 amino acids. Germline CDR1 reads SGHRS; CDR2 reads YFSETQ. Unmatched junction bases numbered 10, after V lost 4 bases and J lost 2 bases. This CDR3 is CASSEGLAARPYEQYF. In DNA, the CDR3 is TGCGCCAGCAGCGAGGGACTAGCTGCGAGGCCCTACGAGCAGTACTTC.

With respect to this clonotype: Being one base from a much bigger clone, this may be a read error. This CDR3 is missing its conserved last phenylalanine or tryptophan, likely due to a read error. The J gene is TRBJ2-7, the V gene TRBV29-1; D possibly corresponds to TRBD1 (6 bases). The CDR3 totals 12 residues. The germline V gene encodes CDR1 SQVTM and CDR2 ANQGSEA. V was clipped by 4 bases and J by 2 bases, with 9 bases between them. The CDR3, as DNA: TGCAGCGTTGGGTACAGGGCCTACGAGCAGTACTCC. Its protein is CSVGYRAYEQYS.